These T cell receptor beta chains were read from a single sample in a study of yellow fever vaccine responses in identical twins. TCRdb analysed the RT-PCR reads with MiXCR anew, one entry per CDR3 protein. This sample carries approximately 16,000 distinct CDR3 sequences, roughly 80% of them seen once, and the ten largest clones take roughly 1.8%. The specimen comprised T cells from blood (PBMCs), unsorted or a sorted subset (not recorded which), sampled before or after yellow fever vaccination (not recorded which). The receptors stem from a woman aged 18-29 years who received the yellow fever vaccine. Both conserved end residues are part of each CDR3. A D gene is named only where the DNA matches it firmly. Some rows mark clone size as missing; the rest say once, few, many or name a class of expanded clone.

abundance: few
j_gene: TRBJ1-2
v_gene: TRBV10-3
d_gene: .
CDR3nt: TGTGCCATCACTTCGGACAGCAACTATGGCTACACCTTC
CDR3aa: CAITSDSNYGYTF

abundance: .
j_gene: TRBJ2-7
v_gene: TRBV29-1
d_gene: .
CDR3nt: TGCAGCGTTTGGGCGGGTTCCGGAGAGCAGTACTTC
CDR3aa: CSVWAGSGEQYF

abundance: .
j_gene: TRBJ2-5
v_gene: TRBV29-1
d_gene: TRBD2
CDR3nt: TGCAGCGTTGAATGGAGGGAGGGCCTCGAGACCCAGTACTTC
CDR3aa: CSVEWREGLETQYF

abundance: .
j_gene: TRBJ2-7
v_gene: TRBV18
d_gene: TRBD1
CDR3nt: TGTGCCAGCTCATCTGGACAGGGGGCTTTCCGCGAGCAGTACTTC
CDR3aa: CASSSGQGAFREQYF

abundance: .
j_gene: TRBJ2-7
v_gene: TRBV11-2
d_gene: .
CDR3nt: TGTGCCAGCAGCTTACAGTACGAGCAGTACTTC
CDR3aa: CASSLQYEQYF

abundance: .
j_gene: TRBJ2-1
v_gene: TRBV29-1
d_gene: .
CDR3nt: TGCAGCGTTAAGCTAAGCTCCTACAATGAGCAGTTCTTC
CDR3aa: CSVKLSSYNEQFF

abundance: .
j_gene: TRBJ2-5
v_gene: TRBV2
d_gene: .
CDR3nt: TGTGCCAGCAAGGTCAGGGGACTCTCGGGGGCCCAGTACTTC
CDR3aa: CASKVRGLSGAQYF

abundance: .
j_gene: TRBJ2-1
v_gene: TRBV29-1
d_gene: .
CDR3nt: TGCAGCGTAAAGGGGGACTCCTACAATGAGCAGTTCTTC
CDR3aa: CSVKGDSYNEQFF

abundance: .
j_gene: TRBJ2-7
v_gene: TRBV20-1
d_gene: .
CDR3nt: TGCAGTGCTAGGTCCTCCTACGAGCAGTACTTC
CDR3aa: CSARSSYEQYF

abundance: .
j_gene: TRBJ2-7
v_gene: TRBV6-2/TRBV6-3
d_gene: .
CDR3nt: TGTGCCAGCAGTTACAAACAGGCGAGCTCCTACGAGCAGTACTTC
CDR3aa: CASSYKQASSYEQYF

abundance: .
j_gene: TRBJ2-3
v_gene: TRBV10-1
d_gene: .
CDR3nt: TGCGCCAGCAGCCAAGGGGTGGTGTCGTCCGATACGCAGTATTTT
CDR3aa: CASSQGVVSSDTQYF

abundance: .
j_gene: TRBJ2-7
v_gene: TRBV27
d_gene: TRBD1
CDR3nt: TGTGCCAGCGGGACAGGCGGCTCCTACGAGCAGTACTTC
CDR3aa: CASGTGGSYEQYF

abundance: .
j_gene: TRBJ2-1
v_gene: TRBV4-3
d_gene: TRBD2
CDR3nt: TGCGCCAGCAGCCAGGGACTAGCGGAGGGTCTTGAGCAGTTCTTC
CDR3aa: CASSQGLAEGLEQFF

abundance: .
j_gene: TRBJ2-7
v_gene: TRBV5-6
d_gene: .
CDR3nt: TGTGCCAGCAGCTTCTACCAGTCCTACGAGCAGTACTTC
CDR3aa: CASSFYQSYEQYF

abundance: .
j_gene: TRBJ1-2
v_gene: TRBV29-1
d_gene: TRBD1
CDR3nt: TGCAGCGTTACGGGACAGGGATTTGAAGGCTACACCTTC
CDR3aa: CSVTGQGFEGYTF

abundance: few
j_gene: TRBJ2-7
v_gene: TRBV5-6
d_gene: TRBD1
CDR3nt: TGTGCCAGCAGGGTGGGACAGGGAAACTACGAGCAGTACTTC
CDR3aa: CASRVGQGNYEQYF

abundance: .
j_gene: TRBJ2-7
v_gene: TRBV4-2
d_gene: .
CDR3nt: TGTGCCAGCAGCCAATCGGGCCTACTAGCAGGCGAGCAGTACTTC
CDR3aa: CASSQSGLLAGEQYF

abundance: .
j_gene: TRBJ2-7
v_gene: TRBV29-1
d_gene: .
CDR3nt: TGCAGCGTCCGGACGGATGGGCCCTACGAGCAGTACTTC
CDR3aa: CSVRTDGPYEQYF

abundance: .
j_gene: TRBJ2-3
v_gene: TRBV29-1
d_gene: .
CDR3nt: TGCAGCGGTGATAGGTCAAACACAGATACGCAGTATTTT
CDR3aa: CSGDRSNTDTQYF

abundance: .
j_gene: TRBJ2-1
v_gene: TRBV2
d_gene: .
CDR3nt: TGTGCCAGCATGGCGGGCTCCTACAATGAGCAGTTCTTC
CDR3aa: CASMAGSYNEQFF

abundance: .
j_gene: TRBJ1-2
v_gene: TRBV4-1
d_gene: TRBD1
CDR3nt: TGCGCCAGCAGCCAGAGGCAGGGGGCATTCTATGGCTACACCTTC
CDR3aa: CASSQRQGAFYGYTF

abundance: .
j_gene: TRBJ2-3
v_gene: TRBV20-1
d_gene: TRBD2
CDR3nt: TGCAGTGCTAGAGCCGGGACTAGCGTGAGGAATACGCAGTATTTT
CDR3aa: CSARAGTSVRNTQYF

abundance: .
j_gene: TRBJ2-3
v_gene: TRBV10-3
d_gene: TRBD2
CDR3nt: TGTGCCATCAGTGAACTAGCGGGTAGCACAGATACGCAGTATTTT
CDR3aa: CAISELAGSTDTQYF

abundance: .
j_gene: TRBJ2-7
v_gene: TRBV19
d_gene: .
CDR3nt: TGTGCCAGTATACACAGGGCCCACGAGCAGTACTTC
CDR3aa: CASIHRAHEQYF

abundance: .
j_gene: TRBJ2-2
v_gene: TRBV9
d_gene: .
CDR3nt: TGTGCCAGCAGCGTAGACACCGGGGAGCTGTTTTTT
CDR3aa: CASSVDTGELFF

abundance: .
j_gene: TRBJ2-7
v_gene: TRBV13
d_gene: .
CDR3nt: TGTGCCAGCAGCCCTCAGGGGTTCGAGCAGTACTTC
CDR3aa: CASSPQGFEQYF

abundance: .
j_gene: TRBJ2-1
v_gene: TRBV7-2
d_gene: .
CDR3nt: TGTGCCAGCAGCTTAGCGGGGGGGGCTTCCTACAATGAGCAGTTCTTC
CDR3aa: CASSLAGGASYNEQFF